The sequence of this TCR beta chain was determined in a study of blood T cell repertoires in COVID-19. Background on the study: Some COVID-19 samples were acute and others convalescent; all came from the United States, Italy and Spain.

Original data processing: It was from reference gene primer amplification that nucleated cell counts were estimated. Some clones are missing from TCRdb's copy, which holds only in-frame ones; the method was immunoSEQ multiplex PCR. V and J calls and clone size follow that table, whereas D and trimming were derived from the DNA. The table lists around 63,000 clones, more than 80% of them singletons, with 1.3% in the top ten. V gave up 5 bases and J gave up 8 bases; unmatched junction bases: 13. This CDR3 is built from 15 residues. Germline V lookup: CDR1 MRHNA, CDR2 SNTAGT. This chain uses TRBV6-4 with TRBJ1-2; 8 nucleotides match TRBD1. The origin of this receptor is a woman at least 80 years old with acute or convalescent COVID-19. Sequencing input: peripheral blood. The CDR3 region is CASSREQGVAYGYTF. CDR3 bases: TGTGCCAGCAGTCGGGAACAGGGGGTCGCATACGGCTACACCTTC.